This is a list of T cell receptor beta chains from one sample in a study of molecular identifiers for immune sequencing clone quantification. Each CDR3 protein gets one entry after TCRdb re-called the PCR reads with MiXCR. Altogether about 640,000 distinct CDR3 sequences are present, about 20% being singletons, with the ten largest covering around 0.86%. Material: naive CD8+ T cells from blood, with Jurkat cell RNA spiked in. The source of these receptors is a human donor in good health. Some libraries in this study had Jurkat cell RNA spiked in. Both conserved end residues are part of each CDR3. Fields, in order: D gene, V gene, clone size, J gene, CDR3 DNA, CDR3 protein. A D gene is named only where the DNA matches it firmly. Some rows have no size entry. The others give once, few or many, or a class for an expanded clone.

D gene: TRBD1
V gene: TRBV5-6
clone size: few
J gene: TRBJ2-1
CDR3 DNA: TGTGCCAGCAGCCAGGACAGGGAGCAGCAGTTCTTC
CDR3 protein: CASSQDREQQFF

D gene: NA
V gene: TRBV27
clone size: NA
J gene: TRBJ2-3
CDR3 DNA: TGTGCCAGCAGTGTGACTCAGGGAGCAGATACGCGGTATTTT
CDR3 protein: CASSVTQGADTRYF

D gene: NA
V gene: TRBV7-5
clone size: NA
J gene: TRBJ2-4
CDR3 DNA: TGTATCTCCGTGCCAGCAGCTAGACAGGGACGGCTAGCCAAAAACATTCAGTACTTC
CDR3 protein: CISVPAARQGRLAKNIQYF

D gene: NA
V gene: TRBV13
clone size: many
J gene: TRBJ1-2
CDR3 DNA: TGTGCCAGCAGCCCCCACACCTTC
CDR3 protein: CASSPHTF

D gene: NA
V gene: TRBV27
clone size: NA
J gene: TRBJ2-3
CDR3 DNA: TGTGCCAGCAGTTACCAGGGGGGCCCAGATACGCAGTATTTT
CDR3 protein: CASSYQGGPDTQYF

D gene: TRBD2
V gene: TRBV20-1
clone size: many
J gene: TRBJ2-1
CDR3 DNA: TGCAGTGCTAGAGACCCCAGACTAGCGGGAGTGTCTGAGCAGTTCTTC
CDR3 protein: CSARDPRLAGVSEQFF

D gene: NA
V gene: TRBV11-2
clone size: NA
J gene: TRBJ2-3
CDR3 DNA: TGTGCCAGCAGGTCAGGGTCAGATACGCAGTATTTT
CDR3 protein: CASRSGSDTQYF

D gene: NA
V gene: TRBV19
clone size: many
J gene: TRBJ2-2
CDR3 DNA: TGTGCCAGTAGTACGGGAACCGGGGAGCTGTTTTTT
CDR3 protein: CASSTGTGELFF

D gene: NA
V gene: TRBV7-9
clone size: NA
J gene: TRBJ2-7
CDR3 DNA: TGTGCCAGCAGCTTATCCACAGAGAAAAATCGCTACGAGCAGTACTTC
CDR3 protein: CASSLSTEKNRYEQYF

D gene: NA
V gene: TRBV12-3/TRBV12-4
clone size: many
J gene: TRBJ1-6
CDR3 DNA: TGTGCCAGCAATGGGGGGGCCAATTCACCCCTCCACTTT
CDR3 protein: CASNGGANSPLHF

D gene: TRBD1
V gene: TRBV20-1
clone size: many
J gene: TRBJ2-7
CDR3 DNA: TGCAGTGCTAGGGTACAGGGGTACGAGCAGTACTTC
CDR3 protein: CSARVQGYEQYF

D gene: NA
V gene: TRBV7-9
clone size: few
J gene: TRBJ2-5
CDR3 DNA: TGTGCCAGCAGCCAGCTCGAGGTGGGAGAGACCCAGTACTTC
CDR3 protein: CASSQLEVGETQYF

D gene: NA
V gene: TRBV27
clone size: few
J gene: TRBJ1-1
CDR3 DNA: TGTGCCAGCAGTTTATATGGGTATATGAACACTGAAGCTTTCTTT
CDR3 protein: CASSLYGYMNTEAFF

D gene: NA
V gene: TRBV7-2
clone size: many
J gene: TRBJ2-1
CDR3 DNA: TGTGCCAGCAGTCCAACTAGCTTCCGCTCCTACAATGAGCAGTTCTTC
CDR3 protein: CASSPTSFRSYNEQFF

D gene: NA
V gene: TRBV4-3
clone size: many
J gene: TRBJ1-1
CDR3 DNA: TGCGCCAGCAGCCAAGACAGGTCGCAGCCGGCGTTCACTGAAGCTTTCTTT
CDR3 protein: CASSQDRSQPAFTEAFF

D gene: NA
V gene: TRBV4-2
clone size: many
J gene: TRBJ1-1
CDR3 DNA: TGTGCCAGCAGCCAAGGTGGGCACATGAACACTGAAGCTTTCTTT
CDR3 protein: CASSQGGHMNTEAFF

D gene: NA
V gene: TRBV9
clone size: NA
J gene: TRBJ2-7
CDR3 DNA: TGTGCCAGCAGCGTAGGGGTGGGATCTGGCGAGCAGTACTTC
CDR3 protein: CASSVGVGSGEQYF

D gene: NA
V gene: TRBV28
clone size: many
J gene: TRBJ2-3
CDR3 DNA: TGTGCCAGCACCCCAAATGGTGGTAGCGTAGCAGATACGCAGTATTTT
CDR3 protein: CASTPNGGSVADTQYF

D gene: NA
V gene: TRBV12-5
clone size: NA
J gene: TRBJ2-7
CDR3 DNA: TGTGCTAGTGGTCCCGGACTCGGCTCCTACGAGCAGTACTTC
CDR3 protein: CASGPGLGSYEQYF

D gene: NA
V gene: TRBV11-2
clone size: many
J gene: TRBJ2-5
CDR3 DNA: TGTGCCAGCAGCTCCTCATGGACACCCTACCAAGAGACCCAGTACTTC
CDR3 protein: CASSSSWTPYQETQYF

D gene: TRBD1
V gene: TRBV5-3
clone size: NA
J gene: TRBJ2-5
CDR3 DNA: TGTGCCAGCTGCCCCCAAGGGGGCGAGACCCAGTACTTC
CDR3 protein: CASCPQGGETQYF

D gene: NA
V gene: TRBV20-1
clone size: few
J gene: TRBJ2-7
CDR3 DNA: TGCAGTGCTAGAGATCTGTTAAGGGGCGAGCAGTACTTC
CDR3 protein: CSARDLLRGEQYF

D gene: NA
V gene: TRBV12-3/TRBV12-4
clone size: few
J gene: TRBJ2-1
CDR3 DNA: TGTGCCATCGGACTTACCTCCTACAATGAGCAGTTCTTC
CDR3 protein: CAIGLTSYNEQFF

D gene: TRBD1
V gene: TRBV28
clone size: many
J gene: TRBJ2-7
CDR3 DNA: TGTGCCAGCAGTCCCGGGACAGCTAACATTTACGAGCAGTACTTC
CDR3 protein: CASSPGTANIYEQYF

D gene: NA
V gene: TRBV7-9
clone size: few
J gene: TRBJ2-3
CDR3 DNA: TGTGCCAGCAGCTTAGGGGGATGGGGCACAGATACGCAGTATTTT
CDR3 protein: CASSLGGWGTDTQYF

D gene: NA
V gene: TRBV6-2/TRBV6-3
clone size: many
J gene: TRBJ1-5
CDR3 DNA: TGTGCCAGCAGTTACGCGGGTTCACAGCCCCAGCATTTT
CDR3 protein: CASSYAGSQPQHF

D gene: NA
V gene: TRBV27
clone size: many
J gene: TRBJ1-5
CDR3 DNA: TGTGCCAGCAGTTCAACCGCCAATCAGCCCCAGCATTTT
CDR3 protein: CASSSTANQPQHF

D gene: TRBD2
V gene: TRBV6-4
clone size: NA
J gene: TRBJ2-3
CDR3 DNA: TGTGCCAGCAGGAAGCGGGGGGACGACACAGATACGCAGTATTTT
CDR3 protein: CASRKRGDDTDTQYF

D gene: NA
V gene: TRBV19
clone size: few
J gene: TRBJ1-5
CDR3 DNA: TGTGCCAGTAGTATAGCCAGCAATCAGCCCCAGCATTTT
CDR3 protein: CASSIASNQPQHF

D gene: NA
V gene: TRBV9
clone size: few
J gene: TRBJ2-2
CDR3 DNA: TGTGCCAGCCAAGGAGGGACAATGAACACCGGGGAGCTGTTTTTT
CDR3 protein: CASQGGTMNTGELFF

D gene: NA
V gene: TRBV12-3/TRBV12-4
clone size: many
J gene: TRBJ1-5
CDR3 DNA: TGTGCCAGCAGTGAAGGCGGTAGCAATCAGCCCCAGCATTTT
CDR3 protein: CASSEGGSNQPQHF

D gene: TRBD2
V gene: TRBV9
clone size: many
J gene: TRBJ2-3
CDR3 DNA: TGTGCCAGCAGCGCAAGACTAGCGGGGGGGCCGGTGGAAGATACGCAGTATTTT
CDR3 protein: CASSARLAGGPVEDTQYF

D gene: NA
V gene: TRBV7-6
clone size: many
J gene: TRBJ2-1
CDR3 DNA: TGTGCCAGCAGCAACAAACCCAGGGTGGTAACGAATGAGCAGTTCTTC
CDR3 protein: CASSNKPRVVTNEQFF

D gene: NA
V gene: TRBV21-1
clone size: many
J gene: TRBJ1-5
CDR3 DNA: TGTGCCAGCCCCCTGCCCGGGGGCTATGATCAGCCCCAGCATTTT
CDR3 protein: CASPLPGGYDQPQHF

D gene: NA
V gene: TRBV7-9
clone size: many
J gene: TRBJ2-1
CDR3 DNA: TGTGCCAGCAGCTTTCGGGGAACTAGCTTCGAGCAGTTCTTC
CDR3 protein: CASSFRGTSFEQFF

D gene: NA
V gene: TRBV9
clone size: many
J gene: TRBJ2-2
CDR3 DNA: TGTGCCAGCAGCTTAACGAAGACGGAGAACACCGGGGAGCTGTTTTTT
CDR3 protein: CASSLTKTENTGELFF

D gene: NA
V gene: TRBV4-1
clone size: few
J gene: TRBJ1-1
CDR3 DNA: TGCGCCAGCAGCCCGTCAGGCAACGGTCTGGGCACTGAAGCTTTCTTT
CDR3 protein: CASSPSGNGLGTEAFF

D gene: NA
V gene: TRBV5-1
clone size: many
J gene: TRBJ2-1
CDR3 DNA: TGCGCCAGCAGCTGGGTTGGGGGGTACAATGAGCAGTTCTTC
CDR3 protein: CASSWVGGYNEQFF

D gene: TRBD2
V gene: TRBV5-6
clone size: few
J gene: TRBJ2-2
CDR3 DNA: TGTGCCAGCAGCTTCGTTGCGGGAGTTAGCTCCGGGGAGCTGTTTTTT
CDR3 protein: CASSFVAGVSSGELFF

D gene: TRBD1
V gene: TRBV19
clone size: NA
J gene: TRBJ2-7
CDR3 DNA: TGTGCCACCGCCGACAGGGGGCTTTACGAGCAGTACTTC
CDR3 protein: CATADRGLYEQYF

D gene: NA
V gene: TRBV7-8
clone size: many
J gene: TRBJ1-1
CDR3 DNA: TGTGCCAGCAGACACCACAGGGATGGAGGTGGCACTGAAGCTTTCTTT
CDR3 protein: CASRHHRDGGGTEAFF

D gene: NA
V gene: TRBV30
clone size: many
J gene: TRBJ2-7
CDR3 DNA: TGTGCCTGGAGTGTTGTTAGCGGCCCCTACGAGCAGTACTTC
CDR3 protein: CAWSVVSGPYEQYF

D gene: NA
V gene: TRBV2
clone size: many
J gene: TRBJ2-7
CDR3 DNA: TGTGCCAGCGGTTTGGGGCCCTACGAGCAGTACTTC
CDR3 protein: CASGLGPYEQYF

D gene: TRBD1
V gene: TRBV27
clone size: NA
J gene: TRBJ1-2
CDR3 DNA: TGTGCCAGCAGTTGGACAGGGGGGTATGGCCACACCTTC
CDR3 protein: CASSWTGGYGHTF

D gene: NA
V gene: TRBV27
clone size: NA
J gene: TRBJ2-5
CDR3 DNA: TGTGCCAGCAGTTTATCGACGCTCGGGCAGCAAGAGACCCAGTACTTC
CDR3 protein: CASSLSTLGQQETQYF

D gene: TRBD2
V gene: TRBV30
clone size: many
J gene: TRBJ2-1
CDR3 DNA: TGTGCCTGGAACGGGGGGGCCTACAATGAGCAGTTCTTC
CDR3 protein: CAWNGGAYNEQFF

D gene: NA
V gene: TRBV30
clone size: NA
J gene: TRBJ1-2
CDR3 DNA: TGTGCCTGGAGTGCCGGGACAACCGATGGCTACACCTTC
CDR3 protein: CAWSAGTTDGYTF

D gene: NA
V gene: TRBV19
clone size: many
J gene: TRBJ2-6
CDR3 DNA: TGTGCCAGTAGTATCGTGGGGGGTACTGGGGCCAACGTCCTGACTTTC
CDR3 protein: CASSIVGGTGANVLTF

D gene: TRBD2
V gene: TRBV7-9
clone size: many
J gene: TRBJ2-5
CDR3 DNA: TGTGCCAGCAGAGCAAGGACTAGCGGTACCCAAGAGACCCAGTACTTC
CDR3 protein: CASRARTSGTQETQYF

D gene: NA
V gene: TRBV6-2/TRBV6-3
clone size: many
J gene: TRBJ2-1
CDR3 DNA: TGTGCCAGCAGTTACTTGGGCAATGAGCAGTTCTTC
CDR3 protein: CASSYLGNEQFF

D gene: TRBD2
V gene: TRBV9
clone size: many
J gene: TRBJ2-3
CDR3 DNA: TGCGCCAGCAGCGGGAATGTAGGACTAGCGGGAACAGATACGCAGTATTTT
CDR3 protein: CASSGNVGLAGTDTQYF

D gene: NA
V gene: TRBV28
clone size: NA
J gene: TRBJ2-7
CDR3 DNA: TGTGCCAGCAGTTTACTCCTAGGGGGGGTGTCCTACGAGCAGTACTTC
CDR3 protein: CASSLLLGGVSYEQYF